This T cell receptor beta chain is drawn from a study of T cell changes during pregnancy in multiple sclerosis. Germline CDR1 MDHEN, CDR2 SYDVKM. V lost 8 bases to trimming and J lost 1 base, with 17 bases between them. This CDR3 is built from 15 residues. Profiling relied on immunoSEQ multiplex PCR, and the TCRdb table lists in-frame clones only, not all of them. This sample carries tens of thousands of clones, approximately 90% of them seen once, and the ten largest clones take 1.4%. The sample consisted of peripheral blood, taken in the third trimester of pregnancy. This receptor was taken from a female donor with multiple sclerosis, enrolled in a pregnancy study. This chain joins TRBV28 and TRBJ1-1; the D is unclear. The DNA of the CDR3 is TGTGCCAGCTTTCGGGGAGGCTGGGGGAACACTGAAGCTTTCTTT. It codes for CASFRGGWGNTEAFF.